This T cell receptor (beta chain) originates from a study of blood T cell repertoires in COVID-19. About the study: Both acute and convalescent COVID-19 samples were obtained from the United States, Italy and Spain. Sources were T cells, B-cell-depleted T cells, or PBMCs; the material itself was cDNA or gDNA.

With 3 bases clipped from V and 2 bases from J, the junction kept 4 bases outside the gene matches. Germline assignment: CDR1 SGHVS and CDR2 FQNEAQ. The CDR3 has 15 amino acids. Original processing notes: It was from reference gene primer amplification that nucleated cell counts were estimated. The repertoire was sequenced with immunoSEQ multiplex PCR; TCRdb's copy has only in-frame clones and lacks some. The V and J calls and the clone size are those of that table, but D and trimming were determined from the DNA. The sample carries 40,000 or so clones, 80% to 90% recorded once. The sequenced material came from peripheral blood. The chain is built from TRBV7-8 and TRBJ1-1; 9 bases map to TRBD1. This receptor was obtained from a man in his forties with active COVID-19. CDR3 coding DNA: TGTGCCAGCAGCTTCAGACAGGGGGTCAACACTGAAGCTTTCTTT. Translated: CASSFRQGVNTEAFF.